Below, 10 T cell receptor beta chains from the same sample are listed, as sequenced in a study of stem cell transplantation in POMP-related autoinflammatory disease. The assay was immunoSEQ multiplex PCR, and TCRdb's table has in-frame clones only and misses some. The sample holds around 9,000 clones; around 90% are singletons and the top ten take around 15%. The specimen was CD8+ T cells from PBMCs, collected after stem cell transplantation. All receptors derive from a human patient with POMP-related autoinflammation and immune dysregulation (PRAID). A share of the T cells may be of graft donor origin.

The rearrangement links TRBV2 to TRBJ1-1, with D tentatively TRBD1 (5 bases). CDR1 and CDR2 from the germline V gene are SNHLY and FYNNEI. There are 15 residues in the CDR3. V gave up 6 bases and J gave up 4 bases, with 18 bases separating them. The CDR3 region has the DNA TGTGCCAGCAGCCCCACCGGGGGTCTGGGCACTGAAGCTTTCTTT. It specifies CASSPTGGLGTEAFF.

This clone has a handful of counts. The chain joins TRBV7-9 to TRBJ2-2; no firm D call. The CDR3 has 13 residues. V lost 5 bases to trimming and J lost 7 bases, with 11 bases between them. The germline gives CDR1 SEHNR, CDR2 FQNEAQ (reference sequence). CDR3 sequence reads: CASSPAGGGELFF. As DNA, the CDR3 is TGTGCCAGCAGCCCGGCCGGCGGCGGGGAGCTGTTTTTT.

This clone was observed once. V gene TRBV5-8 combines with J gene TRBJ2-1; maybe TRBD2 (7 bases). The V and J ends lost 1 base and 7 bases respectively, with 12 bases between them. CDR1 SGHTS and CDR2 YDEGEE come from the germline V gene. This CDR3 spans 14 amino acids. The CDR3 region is CASSLLGGGNEQFF. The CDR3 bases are TGTGCCAGCAGCTTGTTGGGAGGGGGTAATGAGCAGTTCTTC.

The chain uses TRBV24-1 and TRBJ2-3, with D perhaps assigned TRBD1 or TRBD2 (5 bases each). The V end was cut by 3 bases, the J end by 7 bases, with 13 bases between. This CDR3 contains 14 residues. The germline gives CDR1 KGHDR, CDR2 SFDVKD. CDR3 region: CATSDPRWGHTQYF. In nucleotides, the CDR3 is TGTGCCACCAGTGATCCCCGCTGGGGACATACGCAGTATTTT.

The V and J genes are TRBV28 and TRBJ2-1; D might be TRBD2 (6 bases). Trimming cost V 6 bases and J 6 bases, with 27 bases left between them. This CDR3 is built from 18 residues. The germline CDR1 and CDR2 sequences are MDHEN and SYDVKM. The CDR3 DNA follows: TGTGCCAGCAGCACCAAAGGGCAAGCCGGGACTCCCGTCAATGAGCAGTTCTTC. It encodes CASSTKGQAGTPVNEQFF.

The CDR3 coding sequence is TGCGCCAGCAGCTTGGCGGATGGGAATGAGCAGTTCTTC. Amino acids: CASSLADGNEQFF. The V call is TRBV5-1, the J call TRBJ2-1; no reliable D call. The CDR3 consists of 13 residues. The V gene lost 0 bases and the J gene lost 7 bases, with 8 bases spanning the gap. Germline V gene lookup returns CDR1 SGHRS and CDR2 YFSETQ.

CDR3 region: CASSLYQSSSRDRGPGGETQYF. The CDR3 bases are TGTGCCAGCAGTTTATATCAGTCGAGCTCCCGGGACAGGGGCCCCGGAGGGGAGACCCAGTACTTC. The J gene is TRBJ2-5, the V gene TRBV28, with TRBD1 matching 10 bases. Trimming at V came to 1 base and at J to 5 bases, leaving 25 bases not matched to a gene. The CDR3 length is 22 residues. Germline values: CDR1 MDHEN, CDR2 SYDVKM.

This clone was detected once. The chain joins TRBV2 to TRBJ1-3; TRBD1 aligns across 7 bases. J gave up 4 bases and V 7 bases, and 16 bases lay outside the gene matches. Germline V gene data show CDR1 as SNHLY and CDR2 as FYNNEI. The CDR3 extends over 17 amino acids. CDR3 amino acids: CASTPGDSTYLGNTIYF. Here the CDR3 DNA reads TGTGCCAGCACCCCGGGGGACAGCACCTATCTAGGAAACACCATATATTTT.

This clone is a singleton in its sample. This CDR3 is CASSQGRLSYNEQFF. In DNA, the CDR3 is TGTGCCAGCAGCCAAGGGCGCCTATCCTACAATGAGCAGTTCTTC. This chain connects TRBV7-9 to TRBJ2-1; D unresolved. From germline, CDR1 is SEHNR and CDR2 FQNEAQ (reference sequence). The V end was cut by 5 bases, the J end by 1 base, with 12 bases between. The length of the CDR3 is 15 residues.

CDR3: CAISESGNNEQFF. CDR3 in DNA: TGTGCCATCAGTGAGTCAGGCAACAATGAGCAGTTCTTC. The V gene is TRBV10-3, the J gene TRBJ2-1; D call uncertain. Germline-derived CDR1 and CDR2 are ENHRY and SYGVKD. With 0 bases removed from V and 5 bases from J, the gap between germline ends came to 5 bases. The CDR3 sequence is 13 residues long.